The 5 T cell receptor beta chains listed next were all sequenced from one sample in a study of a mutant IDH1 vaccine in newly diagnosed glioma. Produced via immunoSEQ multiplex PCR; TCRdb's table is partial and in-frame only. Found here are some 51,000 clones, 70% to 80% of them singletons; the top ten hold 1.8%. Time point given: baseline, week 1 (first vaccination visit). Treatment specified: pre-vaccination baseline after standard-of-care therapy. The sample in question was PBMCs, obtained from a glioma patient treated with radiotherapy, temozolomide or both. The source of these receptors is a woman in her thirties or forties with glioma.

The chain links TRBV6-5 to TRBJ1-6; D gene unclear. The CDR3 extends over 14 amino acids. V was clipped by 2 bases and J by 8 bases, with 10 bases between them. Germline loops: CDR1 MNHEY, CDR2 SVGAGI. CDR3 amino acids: CASSYTLGDSPLHF. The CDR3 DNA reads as TGTGCCAGCAGTTACACCCTCGGGGATTCACCCCTCCACTTT.

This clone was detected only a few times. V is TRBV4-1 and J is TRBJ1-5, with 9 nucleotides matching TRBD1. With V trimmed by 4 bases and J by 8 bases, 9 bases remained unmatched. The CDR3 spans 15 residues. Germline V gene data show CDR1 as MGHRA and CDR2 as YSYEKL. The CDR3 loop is CASSLEGTGMKPQHF. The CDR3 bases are TGCGCCAGCAGCCTCGAGGGGACAGGGATGAAGCCCCAGCATTTT.

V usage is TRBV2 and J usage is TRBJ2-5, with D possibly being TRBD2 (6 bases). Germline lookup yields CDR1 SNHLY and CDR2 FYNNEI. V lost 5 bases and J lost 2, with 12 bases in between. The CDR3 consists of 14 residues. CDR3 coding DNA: TGTGCCAGCAGTACGGGACTTCGACAAGAGACCCAGTACTTC. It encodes CASSTGLRQETQYF.

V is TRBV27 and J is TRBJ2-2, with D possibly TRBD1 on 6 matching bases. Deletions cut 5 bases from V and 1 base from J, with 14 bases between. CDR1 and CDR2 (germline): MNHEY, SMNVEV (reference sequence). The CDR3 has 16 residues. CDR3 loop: CASSRVTGRNTGELFF. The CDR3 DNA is TGTGCCAGCAGTCGGGTTACAGGGAGGAACACCGGGGAGCTGTTTTTT.

DNA for the CDR3: TGTGCCAGCAAGACATATTCAAACACTGAAGCTTTCTTT. It translates to CASKTYSNTEAFF. The V call is TRBV11-2, the J call TRBJ1-1; no clear D. V was pared by 7 bases and J by 2 bases, with 11 bases between. Germline lookup yields CDR1 SGHAT and CDR2 FQNNGV. CDR3 length equals 13 residues.